The rows below give T cell receptor beta chains drawn from one sample of a study of spatial heterogeneity in lung cancer. TCRdb re-called the 5' RACE reads with MiXCR, one entry per CDR3 protein. The sample has 20,000 to 25,000 distinct CDR3 sequences; around 5% are singletons. Specimen: PBMCs, collected at surgery. These receptor sequences come from a male donor with early-stage non-small cell lung cancer. The CDR3 runs from the conserved cysteine through the conserved F or W. D genes are given only for firm matches. Part of the rows lack a size; the others show once, few, many or a class for expanded clones.

d_gene: NA
v_gene: TRBV27
abundance: many
j_gene: TRBJ2-3
CDR3aa: CASSLVATGSTDTQYF
CDR3nt: TGTGCCAGCAGTTTAGTTGCGACAGGCAGCACAGATACGCAGTATTTT

d_gene: NA
v_gene: TRBV4-3
abundance: medium-sized
j_gene: TRBJ1-3
CDR3aa: CASSQEPRVLSSGNTIYF
CDR3nt: TGCGCCAGCAGCCAAGAACCGAGGGTCCTATCCTCTGGAAACACCATATATTTT

d_gene: NA
v_gene: TRBV6-6
abundance: NA
j_gene: TRBJ2-7
CDR3aa: CATGSGHKQYF
CDR3nt: TGTGCCACTGGATCTGGGCATAAGCAGTACTTC

d_gene: NA
v_gene: TRBV5-3
abundance: many
j_gene: TRBJ1-5
CDR3aa: CARSLAPQGRTRHQPQHF
CDR3nt: TGTGCCAGAAGCTTGGCTCCCCAGGGACGGACCCGCCATCAGCCCCAGCATTTT

d_gene: NA
v_gene: TRBV12-3/TRBV12-4
abundance: many
j_gene: TRBJ2-2
CDR3aa: CASSSQPNTGELFF
CDR3nt: TGTGCCAGCAGTTCTCAGCCAAACACCGGGGAGCTGTTTTTT

d_gene: NA
v_gene: TRBV4-2
abundance: NA
j_gene: TRBJ1-6
CDR3aa: CASSQERAPASPLHF
CDR3nt: TGTGCCAGCAGCCAAGAGCGCGCCCCCGCTTCCCCCCTCCACTTT

d_gene: NA
v_gene: TRBV11-1
abundance: many
j_gene: TRBJ1-1
CDR3aa: CASNFARNTEAFF
CDR3nt: TGTGCCAGCAATTTCGCCAGGAACACTGAAGCTTTCTTT

d_gene: TRBD1
v_gene: TRBV28
abundance: many
j_gene: TRBJ2-1
CDR3aa: CASSLPRDRGSNEQFF
CDR3nt: TGTGCCAGCAGCCTGCCCCGGGACAGGGGGAGTAATGAGCAGTTCTTC

d_gene: NA
v_gene: TRBV7-2
abundance: many
j_gene: TRBJ2-2
CDR3aa: CASSFRPNTGELFF
CDR3nt: TGTGCCAGCAGCTTTCGCCCTAACACCGGGGAGCTGTTTTTT

d_gene: NA
v_gene: TRBV20-1
abundance: many
j_gene: TRBJ1-5
CDR3aa: CSASPGKANQPQHF
CDR3nt: TGCAGTGCTAGTCCAGGGAAGGCGAATCAGCCCCAGCATTTT

d_gene: NA
v_gene: TRBV2
abundance: few
j_gene: TRBJ2-7
CDR3aa: CASMGGGTGAYEQYF
CDR3nt: TGTGCCAGCATGGGAGGGGGGACAGGAGCCTACGAGCAGTACTTC